This entry features one TCR beta chain sequence. Germline lookup yields CDR1 MNHEY and CDR2 SMNVEV (reference sequence). Losses at the gene ends were 3 bases for V and 5 bases for J; bases not matched to a gene: 14. This CDR3 has 17 amino acids. These data originate in a study of PD-L1 blockade in urothelial cancer. Study as a whole: Beginning in about 2014, patients received atezolizumab, given as 1,200 mg intravenously every 3 weeks.

Assay: immunoSEQ multiplex PCR; the TCRdb copy retains only in-frame clones and omits some. The sample yields approximately 70,000 clones, 84% seen once. Time point meaning: pretreatment peripheral blood. Per-patient samples, pretreatment and on-treatment, numbered 1 to 8. V usage is TRBV27 and J usage is TRBJ1-1; 8 nucleotides line up with TRBD1. The source of this sequence is a woman in her sixties or seventies with urothelial cancer. Source: PBMCs, taken around atezolizumab (anti-PD-L1) treatment. The chain's CDR3 is CASSFSRPGTGGTEAFF. CDR3 in DNA: TGTGCCAGCAGTTTCTCTCGCCCCGGGACAGGAGGTACTGAAGCTTTCTTT.